These 13 T cell receptor beta chains share one sample of origin, sequenced in a study of blood T cell repertoires in COVID-19. Clones were sequenced by immunoSEQ multiplex PCR, and TCRdb holds only the in-frame ones, with some missing. The sample contains about 150,000 clones, around 84% of which appear only once. The sample comprised peripheral blood. The receptors were sampled from a man aged 65-85 years with acute or convalescent COVID-19.

The V gene is TRBV9, the J gene TRBJ2-7; D perhaps matches TRBD1 (5 bases). Deletions cut 0 bases from V and 2 bases from J, with 9 bases between. Germline values: CDR1 SGDLS, CDR2 YYNGEE. The CDR3 spans 14 residues. CDR3 DNA: TGTGCCAGCAGCGTAGGGCAGGGCCCCTACGAGCAGTACTTC. It yields the protein CASSVGQGPYEQYF. Using reference TRBV9 and TRBJ2-7 for the parts outside the CDR3, the full variable domain is DSGVTQTPKHLITATGQRVTLRCSPRSGDLSVYWYQQSLDQGLQFLIQYYNGEERAKGNILERFSAQQFPDLHSELNLSSLELGDSALYFCASSVGQGPYEQYFGPGTRLTVT.

The J gene is TRBJ2-1, the V gene TRBV2, with TRBD2 matching 8 bases. CDR3 length equals 16 residues. CDR1 and CDR2 (germline): SNHLY, FYNNEI. Losses at the gene ends were 4 bases for V and 9 bases for J; bases not matched to a gene: 14. CDR3 nucleotides: TGTGCCAGCAGTGTACGCGCGGGAGGTAAGATAGGTGAGCAGTTCTTC. Translating it yields CASSVRAGGKIGEQFF.

The rearrangement joins TRBV5-1 to TRBJ2-1; 9 bases map to TRBD1. In germline, CDR1 is SGHRS, CDR2 YFSETQ. Trimming at V came to 0 bases and at J to 5 bases, leaving 18 bases not matched to a gene. The CDR3 extends over 20 amino acids. The CDR3 DNA is TGCGCCAGCAGCTTGGCCAGGCGACTCTCGGGACAGGGATCCAACAATGAGCAGTTCTTC. Its translation is CASSLARRLSGQGSNNEQFF.

This sequence joins TRBV5-1 and TRBJ1-3; D is perhaps TRBD1 (5 bases). The germline V gene has CDR1 SGHRS and CDR2 YFSETQ. The CDR3 has 14 amino acids. Trimming removed 6 bases at V and 2 bases at J, with 12 bases between. CDR3 in DNA: TGCGCCAGCACCCCCGGGGGGACTGGAAACACCATATATTTT. Encoded protein: CASTPGGTGNTIYF.

The chain links TRBV30 to TRBJ1-1; D is uncertain. Germline CDR1 and CDR2: GTSNPN and SVGIG (reference sequence). The CDR3 has 12 amino acids. With 1 base removed from V and 11 bases from J, the gap between germline ends came to 14 bases. The DNA for the CDR3 is TGTGCCTGGAGTGGCGGAACAAGGCCGGCTTTCTTT. Its translation: CAWSGGTRPAFF.

Here the CDR3 reads CASSTGQGPTYEQYF. The CDR3 nucleotides are TGTGCCAGCAGCACCGGACAGGGGCCCACCTACGAGCAGTACTTC. The chain uses TRBV11-2 and TRBJ2-7, with 9 bases lining up with TRBD1. Trimming at V came to 5 bases and at J to 2 bases, leaving 7 bases not matched to a gene. The germline gives CDR1 SGHAT, CDR2 FQNNGV. This CDR3 is 15 amino acids long.

The chain uses TRBV3-1 (or the pseudogene TRBV3-2) and TRBJ1-4; D is perhaps TRBD1 (6 bases). The CDR3 has 16 amino acids. Germline lookup yields CDR1 LGHDT and CDR2 YNNKEL (reference sequence). The ends were cut back, 1 base at V and 0 bases at J, with 9 bases in the middle. In nucleotides, the CDR3 is TGTGCCAGCAGCCAAGGGACAGCTGCAACTAATGAAAAACTGTTTTTT. Translating gives CASSQGTAATNEKLFF.

This chain connects TRBV9 to TRBJ2-1; 13 bases align to TRBD2. Germline CDR1 is SGDLS and CDR2 is YYNGEE. V lost 4 bases to trimming and J lost 5 bases; unmatched junction nucleotides: 6. The CDR3 totals 16 residues. The CDR3 reads CASSQGTSGMNNEQFF. CDR3 DNA: TGTGCCAGCAGCCAAGGGACTAGCGGGATGAACAATGAGCAGTTCTTC.

The chain combines TRBV19 with TRBJ1-6, with a tentative D call TRBD1 (5 bases). V lost 5 bases to trimming and J lost 8 bases, with 16 bases between them. CDR1 and CDR2 from the germline V gene are LNHDA and SQIVND (reference sequence). The CDR3 consists of 15 residues. CDR3: CASSLIPDMYSPLHF. CDR3 DNA: TGTGCCAGTAGTCTAATCCCGGACATGTATTCACCCCTCCACTTT.

This chain uses TRBV7-9 with TRBJ1-5; D is undetermined. Trimming took off 0 bases at V and 5 bases at J, with 8 bases between the two ends. The length of the CDR3 is 14 residues. The germline CDR1 and CDR2 sequences are SEHNR and FQNEAQ (reference sequence). The CDR3, as DNA: TGTGCCAGCAGCTTAGCGGTCGGAGATCAGCCCCAGCATTTT. Its protein is CASSLAVGDQPQHF. Using reference TRBV7-9 and TRBJ1-5 for the parts outside the CDR3, the full variable domain is DTGVSQNPRHKITKRGQNVTFRCDPISEHNRLYWYRQTLGQGPEFLTYFQNEAQLEKSRLLSDRFSAERPKGSFSTLEIQRTEQGDSAMYLCASSLAVGDQPQHFGDGTRLSIL.

The chain carries TRBV7-2 and TRBJ2-7; D perhaps matches TRBD2 (7 bases). Germline CDR1 and CDR2: SGHTA and FQGNSA. V lost 3 bases to trimming and J lost 5 bases, with 14 bases between them. The CDR3 loop spans 14 amino acids. The CDR3 DNA is TGTGCCAGCAGCTTTAGGGGGGGCAAGGACGAGCAGTACTTC. It is translated as CASSFRGGKDEQYF. The variable domain in full, with the rest retrieved from reference TRBV7-2 and TRBJ2-7, is GAGVSQSPSNKVTEKGKDVELRCDPISGHTALYWYRQSLGQGLEFLIYFQGNSAPDKSGLPSDRFSAERTGGSVSTLTIQRTQQEDSAVYLCASSFRGGKDEQYFGPGTRLTVT.

The chain combines TRBV18 with TRBJ1-1; D gene ambiguous. CDR1 is KGHSH and CDR2 is LQKENI in the germline V gene. This CDR3 has 12 residues. Trimming took off 8 bases at V and 8 bases at J, with 15 bases between the two ends. In DNA form, the CDR3 reads TGTGCCAGCCATTTGGCGGGTGGCGAAGCTTTCTTT. Translated, it gives CASHLAGGEAFF.

This rearrangement joins TRBV4-2 to TRBJ2-5; unclear D gene. Trimming removed 0 bases from V and 3 bases from J, with 17 bases in between. The CDR3 consists of 17 residues. In germline, CDR1 is LGHNA, CDR2 YNFKEQ. The DNA for the CDR3 is TGTGCCAGCAGCCAAGACGCGTCGTTTAGGAGAAAAGAGACCCAGTACTTC. Translated, it gives CASSQDASFRRKETQYF.